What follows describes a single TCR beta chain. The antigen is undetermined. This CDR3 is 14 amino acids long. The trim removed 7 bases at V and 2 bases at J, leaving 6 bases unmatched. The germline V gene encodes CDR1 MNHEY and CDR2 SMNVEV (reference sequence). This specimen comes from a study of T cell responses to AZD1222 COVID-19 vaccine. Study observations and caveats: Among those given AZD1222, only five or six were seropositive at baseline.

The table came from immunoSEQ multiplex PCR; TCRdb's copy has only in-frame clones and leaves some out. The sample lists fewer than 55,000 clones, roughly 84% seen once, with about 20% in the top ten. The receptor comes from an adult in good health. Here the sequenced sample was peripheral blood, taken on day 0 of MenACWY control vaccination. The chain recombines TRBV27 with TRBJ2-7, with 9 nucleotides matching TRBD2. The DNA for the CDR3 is TGTGCCAGCATGCGTAGCGGGGGCACCTACGAGCAGTACTTC. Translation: CASMRSGGTYEQYF.